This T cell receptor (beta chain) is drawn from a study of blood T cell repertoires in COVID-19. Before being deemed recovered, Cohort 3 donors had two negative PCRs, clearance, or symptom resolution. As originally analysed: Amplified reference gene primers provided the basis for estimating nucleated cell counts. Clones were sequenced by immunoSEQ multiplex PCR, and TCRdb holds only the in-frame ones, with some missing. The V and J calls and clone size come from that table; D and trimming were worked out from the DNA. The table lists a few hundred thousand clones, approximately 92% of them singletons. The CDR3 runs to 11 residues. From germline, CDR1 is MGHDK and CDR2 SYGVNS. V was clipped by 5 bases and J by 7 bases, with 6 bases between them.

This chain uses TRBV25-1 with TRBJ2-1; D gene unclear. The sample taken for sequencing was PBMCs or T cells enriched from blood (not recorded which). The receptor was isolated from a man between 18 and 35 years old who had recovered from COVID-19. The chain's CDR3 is CASSRINEQFF. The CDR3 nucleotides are TGTGCCAGCAGTCGTATTAATGAGCAGTTCTTC.